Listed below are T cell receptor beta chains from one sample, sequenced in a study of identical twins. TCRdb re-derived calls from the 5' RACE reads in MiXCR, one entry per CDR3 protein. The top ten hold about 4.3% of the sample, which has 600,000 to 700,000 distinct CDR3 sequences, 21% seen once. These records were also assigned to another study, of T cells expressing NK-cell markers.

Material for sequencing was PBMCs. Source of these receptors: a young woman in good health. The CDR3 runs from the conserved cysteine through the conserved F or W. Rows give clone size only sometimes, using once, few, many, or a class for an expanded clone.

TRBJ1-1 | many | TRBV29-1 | CSVEDQGVNTEAFF
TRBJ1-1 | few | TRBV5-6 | CASRWVQGSTEAFF
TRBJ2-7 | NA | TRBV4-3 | CASSQEIAGAVGSYEQYF
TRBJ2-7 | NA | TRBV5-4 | CASSFSPGTGPYEQYF
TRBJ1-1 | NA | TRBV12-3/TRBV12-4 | CASGTGPMGTEAFF
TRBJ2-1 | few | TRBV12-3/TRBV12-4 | CASSFYPGHDPYNEQFF
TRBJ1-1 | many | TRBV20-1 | CSALGPGNTEAFF
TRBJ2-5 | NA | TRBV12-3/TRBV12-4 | CASSWGAPTYQETQYF
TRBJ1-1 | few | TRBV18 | CASSPKQPNTEAFF
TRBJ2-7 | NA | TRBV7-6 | CASSPGGPAAEQYF
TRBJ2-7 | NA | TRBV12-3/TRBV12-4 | CASSLGREVTYEQYF
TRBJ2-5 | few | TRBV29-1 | CSVEKKETQYF
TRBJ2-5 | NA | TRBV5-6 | CASSLRQRETQYF
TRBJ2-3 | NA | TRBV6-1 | CASSPPSGGAVDTQYF
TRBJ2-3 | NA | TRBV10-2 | CASKEEPGLATDTQYF
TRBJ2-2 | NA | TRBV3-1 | CASSQDEHTGELFF
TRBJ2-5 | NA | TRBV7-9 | CASSFQTGGETQYF
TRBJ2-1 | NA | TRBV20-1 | CSARPSGVSYNEQFF
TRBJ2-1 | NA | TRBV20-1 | CSAVGASSYNEQFF
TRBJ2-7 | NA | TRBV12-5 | CASAQPGTGPYEQYF
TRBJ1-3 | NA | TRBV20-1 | CSVSVGGNTIYF
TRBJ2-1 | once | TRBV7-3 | CVSSQAGGEQFF
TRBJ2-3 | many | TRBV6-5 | CASSYAGTDTQYF
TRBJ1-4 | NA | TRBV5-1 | CASRPHRDEKLFF
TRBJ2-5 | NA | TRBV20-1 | CSARDGFEETQYF
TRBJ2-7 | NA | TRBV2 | CASTPEVQGEQYF
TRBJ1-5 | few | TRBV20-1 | CSARPGARGNQPQHF
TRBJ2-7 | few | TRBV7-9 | CASSSMTEQYF
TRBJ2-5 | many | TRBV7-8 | CASSLRGQAQETQYF
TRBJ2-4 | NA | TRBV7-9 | CASSPRTQGLAKNIQYF
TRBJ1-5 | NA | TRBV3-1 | CASSQSTGYGQPQHF
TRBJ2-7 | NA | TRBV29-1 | CSVGTGVYEQYF
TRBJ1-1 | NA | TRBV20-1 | CSANPGPPEAFF
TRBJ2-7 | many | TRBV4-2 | CASSQGTGVYEQYF
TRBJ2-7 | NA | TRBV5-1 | CASSLGGKDYEQYF
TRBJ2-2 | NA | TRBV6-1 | CASSSLTATPNTGELFF
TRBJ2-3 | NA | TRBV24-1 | CATSDRTDITDTQYF
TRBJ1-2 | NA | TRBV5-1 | CASSLEVTKHGYTF
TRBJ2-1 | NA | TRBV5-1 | CASSFLDGRSYNEQFF
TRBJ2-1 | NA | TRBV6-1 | CASSKGPSGQYNEQFF